The 29 T cell receptor beta chains in this list originate from one sample, sequenced in a study of cytomegalovirus exposure and HLA in healthy donors. PCR primers comprised 60 Vbeta and 13 Jbeta primers. The table came from immunoSEQ multiplex PCR; TCRdb's copy has only in-frame clones and leaves some out. Of roughly 100,000 clones in the sample, roughly 80% were seen once. Input material: PBMCs. These receptors were taken from a female donor in good health and CMV-seronegative.

This chain links TRBV29-1 with TRBJ2-7, with D uncertain. Germline CDR1 and CDR2: SQVTM and ANQGSEA. V dropped 3 bases and J dropped 8 bases, with 17 bases sitting between them. The CDR3 is made up of 13 amino acids. CDR3 residues: CSVEKPGHVQQYF. As DNA, the CDR3 is TGCAGCGTTGAGAAGCCAGGCCATGTCCAGCAGTACTTC.

The chain has TRBV30 and TRBJ2-7, with 8 bases fitting TRBD1. The CDR3 is 14 residues long. Germline CDR1 and CDR2: GTSNPN and SVGIG (reference sequence). Losses at the gene ends were 3 bases for V and 4 bases for J; bases not matched to a gene: 8. The CDR3, as DNA: TGTGCCTGGAGCGGGACAGGAAAAGTGTACGAGCAGTACTTC. Protein: CAWSGTGKVYEQYF.

This clone has more than one count but fewer than ten. V and J are TRBV11-2 and TRBJ2-1; D possibly corresponds to TRBD2 (5 bases). Germline CDR1 SGHAT, CDR2 FQNNGV. With 5 bases removed from V and 10 bases from J, the gap between germline ends came to 15 bases. CDR3 size: 13 residues. The CDR3 sequence is CASSPNTRGEQFF. CDR3 sequence (DNA): TGTGCCAGCAGCCCAAATACTAGAGGGGAGCAGTTCTTC.

V is TRBV27 and J is TRBJ1-6, with 12 bases fitting TRBD1. The V and J ends lost 4 bases and 7 bases, in that order; junction bases with no gene match: 5. CDR3 length equals 16 residues. CDR1 is MNHEY, CDR2 SMNVEV, per germline (reference sequence). CDR3 DNA sequence: TGTGCCAGCAGTTCCGGGACAGGGGGCAACAATTCACCCCTCCACTTT. It codes for CASSSGTGGNNSPLHF.

The V gene is TRBV11-2, the J gene TRBJ2-3, with D unresolved. The CDR3 is made up of 13 amino acids. CDR1 SGHAT and CDR2 FQNNGV come from the germline V gene. The V gene lost 1 base and the J gene lost 4 bases, with 6 bases spanning the gap. The DNA of the CDR3 is TGTGCCAGCAGCTTAGGGCTCCCAGATACGCAGTATTTT. Encoded protein: CASSLGLPDTQYF.

The chain links TRBV2 to TRBJ1-2, with 8 bases that match TRBD1. The CDR3 is 11 residues long. Germline V gene sequence: CDR1 SNHLY, CDR2 FYNNEI. V dropped 6 bases and J dropped 9; count of bases not matched to a gene: 3. The CDR3, as DNA: TGTGCCAGCAGGGACAGGGAACGCTACACCTTC. It is translated as CASRDRERYTF.

CDR3: CASSTGQGPTDTQYF. CDR3 nucleotide sequence: TGTGCCAGCAGCACGGGACAGGGACCCACAGATACGCAGTATTTT. This chain connects TRBV5-8 to TRBJ2-3; 9 bases agree with TRBD1. The J segment lost 2 bases and the V segment lost 4 bases, leaving 5 bases of the junction unmatched. Per the germline V gene, CDR1 is SGHTS and CDR2 is YDEGEE. The CDR3 sequence is 15 residues long.

This clone was observed once. The chain links TRBV10-2 to TRBJ2-3, with D hard to call. Germline lookup yields CDR1 WSHSY and CDR2 SAAADI. The germline V and J ends were trimmed by 8 bases and 6 bases, with 18 bases remaining between them. This CDR3 has 14 residues. CDR3 in amino acids: CASLGGLPGDTQYF. DNA for the CDR3: TGCGCCAGCCTTGGCGGTCTGCCCGGGGATACGCAGTATTTT.

This chain uses TRBV7-3 with TRBJ2-1; 8 nucleotides agree with TRBD1. The CDR3 is 15 residues long. Germline V gives CDR1 SGHTA, CDR2 FQGTGA. Unmatched junction bases numbered 6, after V lost 4 bases and J lost 4 bases. The chain's CDR3 is CASSSPGTGYNEQFF. In DNA form, the CDR3 reads TGTGCCAGCAGCTCTCCCGGGACAGGTTACAATGAGCAGTTCTTC.

The V call is TRBV28, the J call TRBJ2-2, with 7 bases aligning to TRBD1. Germline trimming cut 0 bases from V and 5 bases from J; bases unmatched to any gene: 6. Germline CDR1 reads MDHEN; CDR2 reads SYDVKM. There are 16 residues in the CDR3. CDR3 nucleotide sequence: TGTGCCAGCAGTTTATGGCAGGGGGTATGGACCGGGGAGCTGTTTTTT. Amino acids: CASSLWQGVWTGELFF.

The J gene is TRBJ2-5, the V gene TRBV7-9, with 8 bases fitting TRBD2. The CDR3 totals 16 residues. Germline CDR1 is SEHNR and CDR2 is FQNEAQ (reference sequence). The V gene end was trimmed by 5 bases and the J gene end by 1 base; junction bases not matched to a gene: 9. In nucleotides, the CDR3 is TGTGCCAGCAGCCTCCGGGGGGCGGGGGGCCAAGAGACCCAGTACTTC. Its translation is CASSLRGAGGQETQYF. Full variable domain (rest looked up from reference TRBV7-9 and TRBJ2-5): DTGVSQNPRHKITKRGQNVTFRCDPISEHNRLYWYRQTLGQGPEFLTYFQNEAQLEKSRLLSDRFSAERPKGSFSTLEIQRTEQGDSAMYLCASSLRGAGGQETQYFGPGTRLLVL.

The gene calls are TRBV6-5 and TRBJ1-5; no clear D gene. Germline V gives CDR1 MNHEY, CDR2 SVGAGI. The CDR3 spans 14 residues. V gave up 0 bases and J gave up 4 bases, with 7 bases separating them. Written as DNA, the CDR3 is TGTGCCAGCAGTTACTCGACTTTTAATCAGCCCCAGCATTTT. It codes for CASSYSTFNQPQHF.

The chain carries TRBV14 and TRBJ2-7; 7 nucleotides agree with TRBD2. Losses at the gene ends were 4 bases for V and 3 bases for J; bases not matched to a gene: 6. Germline CDR1 SGHDN, CDR2 FVKESK. CDR3 length equals 14 residues. The CDR3: CASSREPGGYEQYF. The CDR3 coding sequence is TGTGCCAGCAGCCGAGAACCGGGGGGCTACGAGCAGTACTTC.

The chain couples TRBV5-1 to TRBJ1-6; possibly TRBD1 for D (5 bases). Trimming took 1 base from V and 10 from J, leaving 21 bases between them. The germline V gene has CDR1 SGHRS and CDR2 YFSETQ. This CDR3 has 17 residues. In DNA, the CDR3 is TGCGCCAGCAGCTTGATGGGGGGGGGTATTGTGGGATCACCCCTCCACTTT. Translating gives CASSLMGGGIVGSPLHF. The full variable domain, with the rest looked up from reference TRBV5-1 and TRBJ1-6, is KAGVTQTPRYLIKTRGQQVTLSCSPISGHRSVSWYQQTPGQGLQFLFEYFSETQRNKGNFPGRFSGRQFSNSRSEMNVSTLELGDSALYLCASSLMGGGIVGSPLHFGNGTRLTVT.

This clone came up once. V and J are TRBV2 and TRBJ2-7, with 9 positions matching TRBD1. The trim removed 4 bases at V and 0 bases at J, leaving 4 bases unmatched. The CDR3 contains 15 residues. From germline, CDR1 is SNHLY and CDR2 FYNNEI. The CDR3, as DNA: TGTGCCAGCAGTGCGGGACAGGGAAACTCCTACGAGCAGTACTTC. Protein sequence: CASSAGQGNSYEQYF.

Turning to this clone: A junction boundary mismatches the germline segment, possibly from a read error. The chain recombines TRBV7-9 with TRBJ2-3; 12 positions match TRBD2. CDR3 size: 18 residues. Germline V gene lookup returns CDR1 SEHNR and CDR2 FQNEAQ (reference sequence). The CDR3: CSSSPRLAGAMGTDTQYF. CDR3 nucleotides: TGTTCCAGCAGCCCGCGACTAGCGGGAGCGATGGGGACAGATACGCAGTATTTT.

The chain uses TRBV30 and TRBJ2-5, with 7 bases fitting TRBD2. The CDR3 is 15 amino acids. Germline V gene data show CDR1 as GTSNPN and CDR2 as SVGIG (reference sequence). The V segment lost 0 bases and the J segment 4 bases; nucleotides outside the gene matches: 8. CDR3 sequence (DNA): TGTGCCTGGAGTGTACCGGCTAGCGGAAGAGAGACCCAGTACTTC. Its protein is CAWSVPASGRETQYF.

The DNA for the CDR3 is TGTGCCACCAGCGAGACTAGCGGGAGGGTAGGGCAGTTCTTC. This encodes CATSETSGRVGQFF. The chain has TRBV15 and TRBJ2-1; 14 nucleotides line up with TRBD2. V was pared by 5 bases and J by 12 bases, with 6 bases of the junction left unmatched. The CDR3 length is 14 residues. Germline-derived CDR1 and CDR2 are LNHNV and YYDKDF (reference sequence).

The table lists this clone with a count of one. This chain uses TRBV9 with TRBJ2-1; 10 positions agree with TRBD2. The J segment lost 7 bases and the V segment lost 5 bases, leaving 12 bases of the junction unmatched. The germline V gene encodes CDR1 SGDLS and CDR2 YYNGEE. This CDR3 spans 16 amino acids. CDR3 DNA: TGTGCCAGCAGTCTTTTCAGCGGGGGGGCTAGGAATGAGCAGTTCTTC. This codes for CASSLFSGGARNEQFF.

This clone was found once. The chain recombines TRBV2 with TRBJ1-2; TRBD1 agrees at 11 bases. V dropped 7 bases and J dropped 0; count of bases not matched to a gene: 10. This CDR3 spans 17 amino acids. Per germline, CDR1 SNHLY and CDR2 FYNNEI. In DNA, the CDR3 is TGTGCCAGCACTACCAGGCAGGGACAGGGGGCTAACTATGGCTACACCTTC. Translation gives CASTTRQGQGANYGYTF.

V usage is TRBV9 and J usage is TRBJ1-2; possible D gene TRBD1, 5 bases. Trimming removed 5 bases from V and 14 bases from J, with 28 bases in between. Germline CDR1 and CDR2: SGDLS and YYNGEE. There are 15 residues in the CDR3. In nucleotides, the CDR3 is TGTGCCAGCAGTGGGGAGACTGAGGCGTCCCTCGGGGGGACCTTC. This sequence encodes CASSGETEASLGGTF.

This clone was counted between two and nine times. The V call is TRBV29-1, the J call TRBJ1-2; possible D gene TRBD1, 5 bases. The ends were cut back, 4 bases at V and 1 base at J, with 16 bases in the middle. Germline V CDR1 and CDR2: SQVTM, ANQGSEA. This CDR3 comprises 15 residues. The CDR3 DNA reads as TGCAGCGTTGGAGGAACAGGCCTCCTTAACTATGGCTACACCTTC. Translation gives CSVGGTGLLNYGYTF.

This chain connects TRBV9 to TRBJ1-3; D unclear. Trimming left V 0 bases short and J 0 bases short, with 10 bases between. Germline loops: CDR1 SGDLS, CDR2 YYNGEE. This CDR3 is 16 amino acids long. The DNA for the CDR3 is TGTGCCAGCAGCGTAGGGGAGCCTTCCTCTGGAAACACCATATATTTT. Translating it yields CASSVGEPSSGNTIYF.

This clone was observed a handful of times. A junction boundary mismatches the germline segment, possibly from a read error. The chain carries TRBV7-9 and TRBJ1-2, with TRBD1 matching 8 bases. The CDR3 is made up of 15 amino acids. CDR1 and CDR2 from the germline V gene are SEHNR and FQNEAQ (reference sequence). The CDR3 nucleotides are TGTTCCAGCAGCTTGTACGGGACAGGCCACTATGGCTACACCTTC. The encoded protein is CSSSLYGTGHYGYTF.

The J gene is TRBJ2-7, the V gene TRBV6-1, with D unclear. Germline V gives CDR1 MNHNS, CDR2 SASEGT. This CDR3 contains 14 residues. V was pared by 4 bases and J by 3 bases, with 13 bases between. The CDR3 DNA follows: TGTGCCAGCAGTGCAGCGACTCTATACTACGAGCAGTACTTC. Translation: CASSAATLYYEQYF.

This clone occurred a few times. The rearrangement joins TRBV5-1 to TRBJ1-1; 8 bases align to TRBD1. With 4 bases clipped from V and 5 bases from J, the junction kept 10 bases outside the gene matches. The CDR3 has 15 residues. CDR1 and CDR2 (germline): SGHRS, YFSETQ. The CDR3: CASSAVDRALTEAFF. CDR3 DNA: TGCGCCAGCAGCGCTGTGGACAGGGCCCTAACTGAAGCTTTCTTT.

The chain is built from TRBV9 and TRBJ2-5; D gene ambiguous. CDR3 length: 12 residues. V lost 4 bases and J lost 5, with 9 bases in between. Looked up from germline, CDR1 is SGDLS and CDR2 is YYNGEE. The CDR3, as DNA: TGTGCCAGCAGCTCAGGATTCGAGACCCAGTACTTC. The encoded protein is CASSSGFETQYF. Full variable domain (remainder filled in from reference TRBV9 and TRBJ2-5): DSGVTQTPKHLITATGQRVTLRCSPRSGDLSVYWYQQSLDQGLQFLIQYYNGEERAKGNILERFSAQQFPDLHSELNLSSLELGDSALYFCASSSGFETQYFGPGTRLLVL.

This rearrangement joins TRBV28 to TRBJ1-1; D possibly corresponds to TRBD1 (5 bases). The length of the CDR3 is 16 residues. Germline CDR1 and CDR2: MDHEN and SYDVKM. Trimming cost V 4 bases and J 0 bases, with 15 bases left between them. Here the CDR3 reads CASSSLFDSLNTEAFF. The CDR3 DNA reads TGTGCCAGCAGTTCACTCTTCGACAGTCTGAACACTGAAGCTTTCTTT. The full variable domain, with the rest looked up from reference TRBV28 and TRBJ1-1, is DVKVTQSSRYLVKRTGEKVFLECVQDMDHENMFWYRQDPGLGLRLIYFSYDVKMKEKGDIPEGYSVSREKKERFSLILESASTNQTSMYLCASSSLFDSLNTEAFFGQGTRLTVV.

This clone has only one observation. This chain links TRBV9 with TRBJ2-1; 10 bases are shared with TRBD1. After removal of 2 bases from V and 7 bases from J, the junction contained 12 bases not matched to a gene. The length of the CDR3 is 17 residues. Germline V gene sequence: CDR1 SGDLS, CDR2 YYNGEE. As DNA, the CDR3 is TGTGCCAGCAGCGTGTCTTCCGGGACAGGGGTATGGAATGAGCAGTTCTTC. It is translated as CASSVSSGTGVWNEQFF.